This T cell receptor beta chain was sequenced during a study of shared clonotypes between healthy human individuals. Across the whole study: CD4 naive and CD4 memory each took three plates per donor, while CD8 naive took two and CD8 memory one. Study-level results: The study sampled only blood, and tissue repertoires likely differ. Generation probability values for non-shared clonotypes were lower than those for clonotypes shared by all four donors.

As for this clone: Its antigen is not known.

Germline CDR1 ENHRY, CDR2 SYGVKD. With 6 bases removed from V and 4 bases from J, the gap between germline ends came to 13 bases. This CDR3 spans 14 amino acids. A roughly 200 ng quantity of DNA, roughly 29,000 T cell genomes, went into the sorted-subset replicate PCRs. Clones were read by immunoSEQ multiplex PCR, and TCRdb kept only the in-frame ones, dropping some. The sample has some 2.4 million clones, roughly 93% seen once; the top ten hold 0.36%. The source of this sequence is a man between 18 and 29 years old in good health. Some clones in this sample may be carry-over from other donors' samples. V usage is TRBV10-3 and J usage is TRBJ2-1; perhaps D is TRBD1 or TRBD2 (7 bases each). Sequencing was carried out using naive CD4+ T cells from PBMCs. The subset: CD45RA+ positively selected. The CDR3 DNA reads TGTGCCATCAGATTTCAGGGGGGGTACAATGAGCAGTTCTTC. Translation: CAIRFQGGYNEQFF.